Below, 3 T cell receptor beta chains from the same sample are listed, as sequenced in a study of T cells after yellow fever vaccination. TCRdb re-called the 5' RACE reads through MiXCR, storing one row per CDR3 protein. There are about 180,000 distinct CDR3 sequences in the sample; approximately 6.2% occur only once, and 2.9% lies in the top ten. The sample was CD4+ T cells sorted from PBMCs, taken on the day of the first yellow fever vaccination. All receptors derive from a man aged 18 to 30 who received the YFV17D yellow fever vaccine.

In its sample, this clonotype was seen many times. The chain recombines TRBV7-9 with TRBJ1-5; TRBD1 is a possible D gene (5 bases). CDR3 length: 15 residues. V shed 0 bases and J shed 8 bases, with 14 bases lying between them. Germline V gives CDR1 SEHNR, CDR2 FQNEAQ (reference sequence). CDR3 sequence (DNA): TGTGCCAGCAGCTTAGCGGGGACGGCGAACGAGCCCCAGCATTTT. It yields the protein CASSLAGTANEPQHF.

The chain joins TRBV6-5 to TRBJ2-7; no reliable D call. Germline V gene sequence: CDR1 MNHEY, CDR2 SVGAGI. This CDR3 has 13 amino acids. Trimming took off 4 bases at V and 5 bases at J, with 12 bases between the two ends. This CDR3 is CASSSPLVDEQYF. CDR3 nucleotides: TGTGCCAGCAGTTCCCCACTGGTAGACGAGCAGTACTTC.

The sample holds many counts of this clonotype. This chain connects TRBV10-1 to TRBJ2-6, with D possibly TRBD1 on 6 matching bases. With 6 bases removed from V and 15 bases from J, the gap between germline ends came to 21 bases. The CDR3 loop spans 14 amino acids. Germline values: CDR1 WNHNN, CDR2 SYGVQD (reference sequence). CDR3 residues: CASSGRAGEQALTF. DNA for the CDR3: TGCGCCAGCAGCGGTAGGGCAGGGGAACAGGCCCTGACTTTC.